The 14 T cell receptor beta chains below all came from one sample that was sequenced in a study of CD8 T cells in ankylosing spondylitis. Via MiXCR, TCRdb re-called the 5' RACE reads, giving one row per CDR3 protein. The sample lists just under 95,000 distinct CDR3 sequences; about 9% were seen once. Sequenced sample: blood, either unsorted or a sorted T cell fraction (not recorded which). The receptors were gathered from a male donor with ankylosing spondylitis or in good health (not recorded which).

This clonotype was seen repeatedly, ten times or more. This CDR3 reads CATSATGQGLNGELFF. The CDR3 DNA is TGTGCCACCAGTGCCACGGGGCAGGGGTTAAACGGGGAGCTGTTTTTT. V usage is TRBV24-1 and J usage is TRBJ2-2; possible D gene TRBD1, 6 bases. This CDR3 spans 16 amino acids. Trimming stripped 5 bases from V and 7 bases from J, with 19 bases between. Germline CDR1 KGHDR, CDR2 SFDVKD.

This clonotype was counted at least ten times. The rearrangement uses TRBV12-3 or TRBV12-4 and TRBJ2-1; D may correspond to TRBD1 or TRBD2 (5 bases each). V was clipped by 2 bases and J by 1 base, with 15 bases between them. This CDR3 has 17 residues. CDR3 region: CASSLSIGASSYNEQFF. In DNA, the CDR3 is TGTGCCAGCAGTTTAAGTATCGGGGCCTCATCCTACAATGAGCAGTTCTTC.

This clonotype was seen ten or more times. The rearrangement uses TRBV6-5 and TRBJ2-7; no reliable D call. CDR3 length: 13 residues. Germline CDR1 MNHEY, CDR2 SVGAGI. V was cut by 3 bases and J by 7 bases, with 13 bases left in between. This CDR3 is CASSYSDGREQYF. DNA for the CDR3: TGTGCCAGCAGTTATTCCGACGGACGGGAGCAGTACTTC.

This clonotype was picked up many times. The J gene is TRBJ2-3, the V gene TRBV19, with D uncertain. This CDR3 contains 13 residues. The germline V and J ends were trimmed by 10 bases and 4 bases, with 15 bases remaining between them. CDR1 is LNHDA, CDR2 SQIVND, per germline (reference sequence). CDR3 in amino acids: CATLADNADTQYF. The CDR3 nucleotides read TGTGCCACCCTGGCAGATAATGCAGATACGCAGTATTTT.

This clonotype was found many times. The V and J genes are TRBV6-5 and TRBJ1-6; D unresolved. The CDR3 extends over 13 amino acids. Per germline, CDR1 MNHEY and CDR2 SVGAGI. The germline V and J ends were trimmed by 4 bases and 11 bases, with 12 bases remaining between them. The CDR3 nucleotides are TGTGCCAGCAGTTCACGGCTTAGCGCACCCCTCCACTTT. As protein: CASSSRLSAPLHF.

The chain employs TRBV7-9 and TRBJ2-7; weak D call: TRBD2 (6 bases). This CDR3 spans 15 amino acids. V was trimmed by 3 bases and J by 0 bases, leaving 12 bases between them. The germline V gene has CDR1 SEHNR and CDR2 FQNEAQ (reference sequence). The CDR3 loop is CASSFTGVNSYEQYF. The CDR3 DNA sequence: TGTGCCAGCAGCTTTACGGGGGTTAACTCCTACGAGCAGTACTTC.

This clonotype was observed many times. CDR3 sequence: CASSQNLADLHTQYF. For the CDR3, the DNA is TGTGCCAGCAGTCAAAACCTAGCGGACTTGCATACGCAGTATTTT. The rearrangement links TRBV27 to TRBJ2-3; TRBD2 matches 7 bases. This CDR3 contains 15 residues. The J segment lost 7 bases and the V segment lost 5 bases, leaving 12 bases of the junction unmatched. The germline CDR1 and CDR2 sequences are MNHEY and SMNVEV (reference sequence).

There are many counts of this clonotype. The rearrangement links TRBV9 to TRBJ1-2; possible D gene TRBD1, 6 bases. This CDR3 comprises 13 residues. Trimming removed 3 bases from V and 8 bases from J, with 14 bases in between. Germline values: CDR1 SGDLS, CDR2 YYNGEE. The chain's CDR3 is CASSGTVDEGYTF. Written as DNA, the CDR3 is TGTGCCAGCAGCGGGACAGTTGACGAGGGCTACACCTTC.

The chain is built from TRBV7-9 and TRBJ2-5; 9 nucleotides line up with TRBD2. Germline lookup yields CDR1 SEHNR and CDR2 FQNEAQ (reference sequence). The CDR3 consists of 16 residues. Trimming took 2 bases from V and 5 from J; bases not matched to a gene: 9. The CDR3: CASSLLGLARKETQYF. For the CDR3, the DNA is TGTGCCAGCAGCTTATTAGGACTAGCGCGGAAGGAGACCCAGTACTTC.

This clonotype showed up many times. The chain carries TRBV12-3 or TRBV12-4 and TRBJ2-3; D not resolved. The CDR3 spans 13 residues. V was clipped by 1 base and J by 1 base, with 3 bases between them. The CDR3 is CASSLGRTDTQYF. In nucleotides, the CDR3 is TGTGCCAGCAGTTTAGGACGCACAGATACGCAGTATTTT.

This clonotype appeared many times. V and J are TRBV20-1 and TRBJ2-5; possibly TRBD2 for D (5 bases). In germline, CDR1 is DFQATT, CDR2 SNEGSKA (reference sequence). V was pared by 6 bases and J by 5 bases, with 13 bases between. The length of the CDR3 is 12 residues. CDR3 coding DNA: TGCAGTGCAGCGACTACCGGGGAGACCCAGTACTTC. Amino acids: CSAATTGETQYF.

This clonotype was counted ten times or more. The rearrangement links TRBV12-3 or TRBV12-4 to TRBJ2-3; TRBD2 matches at 13 bases. Losses at the gene ends were 5 bases for V and 6 bases for J; bases not matched to a gene: 14. This CDR3 is 18 amino acids long. The CDR3 loop is CASSKRTRTSGGRDTQYF. The CDR3 region has the DNA TGTGCCAGCAGTAAGCGAACTCGGACTAGCGGGGGAAGGGATACGCAGTATTTT.

This chain connects TRBV7-3 to TRBJ2-1; 12 bases map to TRBD2. This CDR3 spans 19 amino acids. V was pared by 5 bases and J by 0 bases, with 11 bases of the junction left unmatched. In germline, CDR1 is SGHTA, CDR2 FQGTGA. The CDR3 DNA sequence: TGTGCCAGCAGCCGCGAGGGAGGACTAGCGGGAACCTCCTACAATGAGCAGTTCTTC. Translated, it gives CASSREGGLAGTSYNEQFF.

Ten or more counts support this clonotype. The chain is built from TRBV29-1 and TRBJ2-3; 9 bases are shared with TRBD1. The V and J ends lost 3 bases and 6 bases, in that order; junction bases with no gene match: 13. In germline, CDR1 is SQVTM, CDR2 ANQGSEA. The CDR3 is made up of 16 amino acids. The CDR3 DNA follows: TGCAGCGTTGAGCCTCCTCCGGGACAGGGTGATGATACGCAGTATTTT. Amino acids: CSVEPPPGQGDDTQYF.